A single sample gave rise to the 5 T cell receptor beta chains below, sequenced in a study of blood T cell repertoires in COVID-19. Method: immunoSEQ multiplex PCR; TCRdb's copy keeps in-frame clones and lacks some. The data contain under 300,000 clones, about 79% of them singletons. What was sequenced was peripheral blood. Every receptor here comes from a woman of 80 years or more with acute or convalescent COVID-19.

J is TRBJ2-5 and V is TRBV6-1, with D hard to call. CDR3 length: 14 residues. The V gene's germline CDR1 is MNHNS and CDR2 SASEGT. V was shortened by 2 bases and J by 5 bases, with 12 bases between the two germline ends. This chain's CDR3 is CASSETAPWETQYF. The CDR3 nucleotides are TGTGCCAGCAGTGAAACTGCGCCCTGGGAGACCCAGTACTTC.

V usage is TRBV27 and J usage is TRBJ2-7, with 9 bases lining up with TRBD2. CDR1 and CDR2 (germline): MNHEY, SMNVEV (reference sequence). The J segment lost 4 bases and the V segment lost 6 bases, leaving 10 bases of the junction unmatched. The length of the CDR3 is 15 residues. This chain's CDR3 is CASSAAASGVYEQYF. CDR3 bases: TGTGCCAGCAGCGCCGCGGCTAGCGGGGTGTACGAGCAGTACTTC.

This chain uses TRBV5-1 with TRBJ2-1; TRBD2 agrees at 8 bases. Losses at the gene ends were 4 bases for V and 7 bases for J; bases not matched to a gene: 10. The CDR3 runs 15 residues. Germline CDR1 SGHRS, CDR2 YFSETQ. The CDR3 sequence: CASSKTPGGRNEQFF. The CDR3 bases are TGCGCCAGCAGCAAGACCCCGGGGGGGAGGAATGAGCAGTTCTTC.

DNA of the CDR3: TGTGCCAGCAGTTACTCGACAGGCTCTGGGAATGAGCAGTTCTTC. As protein: CASSYSTGSGNEQFF. The rearrangement uses TRBV6-6 and TRBJ2-1, with D maybe TRBD1 (6 bases). This CDR3 has 15 amino acids. The germline V gene encodes CDR1 MNHNY and CDR2 SVGAGI (reference sequence). V gave up 0 bases and J gave up 7 bases, with 13 bases separating them.

This chain connects TRBV2 to TRBJ1-1; D remains unclear. Germline-derived CDR1 and CDR2 are SNHLY and FYNNEI. The CDR3 sequence is 14 residues long. Trimming removed 6 bases from V and 0 bases from J, with 11 bases in between. The CDR3, as DNA: TGTGCCAGCAGGTACGAACCTATGAACACTGAAGCTTTCTTT. Translating it yields CASRYEPMNTEAFF.